The 21 T cell receptor beta chains listed next were all sequenced from one sample in a study of shared clonotypes between healthy human individuals. Here immunoSEQ multiplex PCR was the method, and the copy in TCRdb shows in-frame clones only, minus some. The data contain about 480,000 clones, roughly 85% of them singletons. Sequencing input: PBMCs. These TCRs come from a middle-aged woman in good health. Some clones in this sample may be carry-over from other donors' samples.

The chain carries TRBV4-1 and TRBJ2-7; D remains ambiguous. This CDR3 comprises 16 residues. Germline V lookup: CDR1 MGHRA, CDR2 YSYEKL. Trimming took 1 base from V and 3 from J, leaving 16 bases between them. CDR3 protein: CASSQVLGPGIYEQYF. The CDR3 DNA follows: TGCGCCAGCAGCCAAGTTCTGGGTCCTGGGATCTACGAGCAGTACTTC.

The V gene is TRBV6-5, the J gene TRBJ1-4; 7 bases map to TRBD1. Trimming cost V 6 bases and J 4 bases; bases outside gene matches: 5. Germline CDR1 and CDR2: MNHEY and SVGAGI. This CDR3 has 14 amino acids. Written as DNA, the CDR3 is TGTGCCAGCAGGAAGACAGGGATTAATGAAAAACTGTTTTTT. Its protein is CASRKTGINEKLFF.

The chain recombines TRBV11-2 with TRBJ2-5, with D unresolved. Germline V gene data show CDR1 as SGHAT and CDR2 as FQNNGV. This CDR3 is built from 14 residues. V was cut by 1 base and J by 11 bases, with 17 bases left in between. The CDR3 here is CASSLVSLAGEQYF. The DNA of the CDR3 is TGTGCCAGCAGCTTAGTTTCCCTTGCAGGAGAGCAGTACTTC.

This rearrangement joins TRBV19 to TRBJ1-2; D ambiguous. The V and J ends lost 4 bases and 2 bases respectively, with 5 bases between them. Per germline, CDR1 LNHDA and CDR2 SQIVND (reference sequence). This CDR3 region has 12 residues. For the CDR3, the DNA is TGTGCCAGTAGTACCAGGAACTATGGCTACACCTTC. Amino acid sequence: CASSTRNYGYTF. Looking up the rest from reference TRBV19 and TRBJ1-2 gives the full variable domain: DGGITQSPKYLFRKEGQNVTLSCEQNLNHDAMYWYRQDPGQGLRLIYYSQIVNDFQKGDIAEGYSVSREKKESFPLTVTSAQKNPTAFYLCASSTRNYGYTFGSGTRLTVV.

The chain is built from TRBV4-2 and TRBJ2-7; TRBD2 agrees at 14 bases. The CDR3 runs to 16 residues. The germline V gene has CDR1 LGHNA and CDR2 YNFKEQ. The trim removed 0 bases at V and 7 bases at J, leaving 5 bases unmatched. The CDR3 protein is CASSQDQGLAGEEQYF. The CDR3 DNA sequence: TGTGCCAGCAGCCAAGATCAGGGACTAGCGGGAGAAGAGCAGTACTTC.

This clone has only a few counts. The gene calls are TRBV4-3 and TRBJ1-4; no firm D call. This CDR3 is built from 14 residues. Trimming pared 0 bases from V and 6 bases from J, leaving 8 bases between. CDR1 and CDR2 (germline): LGHNA, YSLEER. CDR3 loop: CASSQDLTYEKLFF. The DNA of the CDR3 is TGCGCCAGCAGCCAAGATCTCACCTATGAAAAACTGTTTTTT.

The V and J genes are TRBV7-8 and TRBJ1-1; 7 bases match TRBD1. V gave up 5 bases and J gave up 0 bases; unmatched junction bases: 15. The germline V gene has CDR1 SGHVS and CDR2 FQNEAQ. The CDR3 consists of 18 residues. This chain's CDR3 is CASSPPVVGQVMNTEAFF. The CDR3 coding sequence is TGTGCCAGCAGCCCACCAGTAGTCGGACAGGTGATGAACACTGAAGCTTTCTTT.

The chain is built from TRBV29-1 and TRBJ2-6; 9 bases line up with TRBD1. The CDR3 is 15 residues long. Germline V gene lookup returns CDR1 SQVTM and CDR2 ANQGSEA. Germline trimming cut 6 bases from V and 1 base from J; bases unmatched to any gene: 4. The chain's CDR3 is CSVGQGPSGANVLTF. The CDR3 DNA sequence: TGCAGCGTGGGACAGGGACCATCTGGGGCCAACGTCCTGACTTTC.

Comment on this clone: This may come from a read error, since a much larger clone is one base off. This sample includes further DNA sequences coding for the same CDR3. The chain combines TRBV7-3 with TRBJ1-1, with 8 bases that match TRBD1. Germline lookup yields CDR1 SGHTA and CDR2 FQGTGA. The length of the CDR3 is 13 residues. The junction had 0 bases not matched to a gene; V was cut back by 3 bases and J by 3 bases. The CDR3: CASSLDRDTEAFF. In DNA form, the CDR3 reads TGTGCCAGCAGCTTGGACAGGGACACTGAAGCTTTCTTT. The complete variable domain, with remaining parts taken from reference TRBV7-3 and TRBJ1-1, reads GAGVSQTPSNKVTEKGKYVELRCDPISGHTALYWYRQSLGQGPEFLIYFQGTGAADDSGLPNDRFFAVRPEGSVSTLKIQRTERGDSAVYLCASSLDRDTEAFFGQGTRLTVV.

The chain employs TRBV15 and TRBJ1-3; unclear D gene. V was cut by 1 base and J by 0 bases, with 10 bases left in between. The CDR3 has 16 residues. CDR1 LNHNV and CDR2 YYDKDF come from the germline V gene (reference sequence). The CDR3 region has the DNA TGTGCCACCAGCAGAGCCTTTCGGAGCTCTGGAAACACCATATATTTT. This sequence encodes CATSRAFRSSGNTIYF.

The chain joins TRBV5-6 to TRBJ2-1; 7 bases agree with TRBD2. The CDR3 is made up of 16 amino acids. The ends lost 4 bases at V and 4 bases at J; junction bases unmatched: 11. Germline loops: CDR1 SGHDT, CDR2 YYEEEE. The CDR3 bases are TGTGCCAGCAGCCGGGGACTACGGGCCGTATACAATGAGCAGTTCTTC. This gives the protein CASSRGLRAVYNEQFF.

About this clone itself: A much larger clone lies a single base off, so this may be a read error. V is TRBV28 and J is TRBJ2-6; D ambiguous. V shed 10 bases and J shed 0 bases, with 16 bases lying between them. The length of the CDR3 is 16 residues. CDR1 and CDR2 (germline): MDHEN, SYDVKM. DNA of the CDR3: TGTGCCACCACACGAGGATCCCGCTCTGGGGCCAACGTCCTGACTTTC. Translated: CATTRGSRSGANVLTF.

The rearrangement uses TRBV6-5 and TRBJ1-1; perhaps TRBD1 as D (6 bases). Germline V CDR1 and CDR2: MNHEY, SVGAGI. This CDR3 contains 13 residues. V lost 7 bases and J lost 5, with 14 bases in between. The CDR3 sequence: CASKFRGRTEAFF. DNA for the CDR3: TGTGCCAGCAAATTCAGGGGCCGGACTGAAGCTTTCTTT.

On this clone: This same CDR3 is encoded by further DNA sequences in the sample. The chain employs TRBV27 and TRBJ2-7; maybe TRBD2 (5 bases). With 5 bases removed from V and 2 bases from J, the gap between germline ends came to 13 bases. Germline lookup yields CDR1 MNHEY and CDR2 SMNVEV (reference sequence). The CDR3 sequence is 14 residues long. In nucleotides, the CDR3 is TGTGCCAGCAGTAGAACCAGCGGTGCCTACGAGCAGTACTTC. Translation: CASSRTSGAYEQYF.

This chain uses TRBV2 with TRBJ1-4; 9 positions agree with TRBD1. Germline loops: CDR1 SNHLY, CDR2 FYNNEI. The CDR3 totals 15 residues. V gave up 5 bases and J gave up 4 bases; unmatched junction bases: 5. CDR3 DNA sequence: TGTGCCAGCAGTCAAGGGGACAGGGATAATGAAAAACTGTTTTTT. Its protein product is CASSQGDRDNEKLFF. Full variable domain (rest looked up from reference TRBV2 and TRBJ1-4): EPEVTQTPSHQVTQMGQEVILRCVPISNHLYFYWYRQILGQKVEFLVSFYNNEISEKSEIFDDQFSVERPDGSNFTLKIRSTKLEDSAMYFCASSQGDRDNEKLFFGSGTQLSVL.

This clone was detected only once. V gene TRBV5-5 combines with J gene TRBJ1-3; possible D gene TRBD1, 5 bases. CDR3 length: 16 amino acids. Germline loops: CDR1 SGHKS, CDR2 YYEKEE (reference sequence). With 2 bases removed from V and 1 base from J, the gap between germline ends came to 13 bases. CDR3 nucleotide sequence: TGTGCCAGCAGCTTAGGGGTAAACTGGTCTGGAAACACCATATATTTT. It encodes CASSLGVNWSGNTIYF.

J is TRBJ2-7 and V is TRBV5-4, with D unclear. With 4 bases removed from V and 2 bases from J, the gap between germline ends came to 16 bases. CDR3 length: 15 residues. CDR1 and CDR2 (germline): SGHNT, YYREEE (reference sequence). CDR3 in DNA: TGTGCCAGCAGCCCAAGACCCGAGCGAGCCTACGAGCAGTACTTC. Amino acids: CASSPRPERAYEQYF.

This sequence joins TRBV11-2 and TRBJ2-1, with 12 nucleotides matching TRBD2. The CDR3 is 15 amino acids. Looked up from germline, CDR1 is SGHAT and CDR2 is FQNNGV. V lost 4 bases, J lost 9 bases, and 7 bases stayed unmatched. As DNA, the CDR3 is TGTGCCAGCAGCTCCCCAGCTAGCGGGGGGGGTGAGCAGTTCTTC. Amino acid sequence: CASSSPASGGGEQFF.

Turning to this clone: Additional DNA sequences in this sample encode the identical CDR3. This chain uses TRBV4-3 with TRBJ2-1; TRBD2 agrees at 12 bases. CDR1 and CDR2 (germline): LGHNA, YSLEER. The CDR3 spans 16 residues. J gave up 4 bases and V 3 bases, and 4 bases lay outside the gene matches. The CDR3 nucleotides read TGCGCCAGCAGCCAGGAGGGACTAGCGGGTTACAATGAGCAGTTCTTC. It codes for CASSQEGLAGYNEQFF.

The rearrangement joins TRBV27 to TRBJ2-3; 7 positions agree with TRBD1. Germline CDR1 is MNHEY and CDR2 is SMNVEV (reference sequence). The CDR3 covers 17 residues. With 2 bases clipped from V and 6 bases from J, the junction kept 14 bases outside the gene matches. The CDR3: CASSLNGVEGAYDTQYF. In DNA form, the CDR3 reads TGTGCCAGCAGTTTAAATGGGGTCGAGGGGGCATACGATACGCAGTATTTT.

The chain has TRBV5-4 and TRBJ2-1; 10 bases line up with TRBD2. The V gene's germline CDR1 is SGHNT and CDR2 YYREEE (reference sequence). The CDR3 loop spans 18 amino acids. Losses at the gene ends were 1 base for V and 1 base for J; bases not matched to a gene: 8. DNA for the CDR3: TGTGCCAGCAGCTTGTGGCTAGCGGGAGTCGGGTCCTACAATGAGCAGTTCTTC. Encoded protein: CASSLWLAGVGSYNEQFF.